A single sample gave rise to the 10 T cell receptor beta chains below, sequenced in a study of early T cells in non-severe SARS-CoV-2 infection. TCRdb recomputed calls from the 5' RACE reads with MiXCR, one row per CDR3 protein. The sample consists of around 58,000 distinct CDR3 sequences, about 12% of them appearing once. The material sequenced was whole blood. The receptors originated from an adult who was a healthcare worker with PCR-confirmed SARS-CoV-2 infection or an uninfected control (not recorded which).

Within the sample, this clonotype is medium-sized (0.01 to 0.1%). This rearrangement joins TRBV7-2 to TRBJ1-1; D remains ambiguous. The CDR3 runs 11 residues. Germline loops: CDR1 SGHTA, CDR2 FQGNSA. V was shortened by 5 bases and J by 5 bases, with 6 bases between the two germline ends. The CDR3 nucleotides are TGTGCCAGCAGCCCCCAAACTGAAGCTTTCTTT. As protein: CASSPQTEAFF.

Regarding this clonotype: A much larger clone is a single base away; this may be a read error. The chain uses TRBV5-4 and TRBJ2-7; 8 bases map to TRBD1. The CDR3 has 13 amino acids. The V gene end was trimmed by 4 bases and the J gene end by 5 bases; junction bases not matched to a gene: 5. The germline V gene has CDR1 SGHNT and CDR2 YYREEE (reference sequence). CDR3 loop: CASSPRTGNEQYF. Written as DNA, the CDR3 is TGTGCCAGCAGCCCGAGGACAGGGAACGAGCAGTACTTC.

This clonotype was detected many times. The chain uses TRBV6-1 and TRBJ2-3; D gene unclear. V gave up 3 bases and J gave up 4 bases, with 11 bases separating them. The CDR3 runs 14 residues. CDR1 MNHNS and CDR2 SASEGT come from the germline V gene. In DNA form, the CDR3 reads TGTGCCAGCAGTGACTCTAGAACGCCAGATACGCAGTATTTT. Amino acid sequence: CASSDSRTPDTQYF.

This clonotype came up once. The genes are TRBV10-3 and TRBJ1-1, with D possibly matching TRBD1 (5 bases). V lost 2 bases, J lost 1 base, and 5 bases lay in between. CDR3 length: 13 residues. The germline gives CDR1 ENHRY, CDR2 SYGVKD. CDR3 DNA: TGTGCCATCAGTGAGACAGGGAACACTGAAGCTTTCTTT. As protein: CAISETGNTEAFF.

This clonotype was picked up many times. This chain joins TRBV28 and TRBJ2-1; D may be TRBD2 (5 bases). Germline lookup yields CDR1 MDHEN and CDR2 SYDVKM. This CDR3 is built from 13 residues. V was trimmed by 6 bases and J by 7 bases, leaving 13 bases between them. The CDR3 is CASSRGLSNEQFF. CDR3 in DNA: TGTGCCAGCAGCCGAGGGTTAAGTAATGAGCAGTTCTTC.

This clonotype was seen ten or more times. CDR3 loop: CASSGTSGSADTQYF. DNA of the CDR3: TGTGCCAGCAGCGGGACTAGCGGGAGTGCAGATACGCAGTATTTT. The chain has TRBV7-2 and TRBJ2-3; TRBD2 agrees at 14 bases. CDR1 and CDR2 (germline): SGHTA, FQGNSA. J gave up 4 bases and V 5 bases, and 2 bases lay outside the gene matches. This CDR3 is 15 amino acids long.

The chain recombines TRBV7-9 with TRBJ2-2, with 8 positions matching TRBD1. Germline values: CDR1 SEHNR, CDR2 FQNEAQ (reference sequence). CDR3 size: 19 residues. Trimming at V came to 1 base and at J to 0 bases, leaving 10 bases not matched to a gene. CDR3 region: CASSLDWDRSPSNTGELFF. For the CDR3, the DNA is TGTGCCAGCAGCTTAGATTGGGACAGGAGCCCCTCGAACACCGGGGAGCTGTTTTTT. The full variable domain, its missing parts supplied by reference TRBV7-9 and TRBJ2-2, is DTGVSQNPRHKITKRGQNVTFRCDPISEHNRLYWYRQTLGQGPEFLTYFQNEAQLEKSRLLSDRFSAERPKGSFSTLEIQRTEQGDSAMYLCASSLDWDRSPSNTGELFFGEGSRLTVL.

Relative to its sample, this clonotype is medium-sized. The chain joins TRBV2 to TRBJ2-5, with D tentatively TRBD1 or TRBD2 (5 bases each). The CDR3 loop spans 16 amino acids. CDR1 and CDR2 (germline): SNHLY, FYNNEI. The V and J ends lost 1 base and 2 bases respectively, with 14 bases between them. CDR3 sequence (DNA): TGTGCCAGCAGTGAAGTGGGGGTCAACCAGCAAGAGACCCAGTACTTC. It codes for CASSEVGVNQQETQYF.

V usage is TRBV15 and J usage is TRBJ2-1; D call uncertain. V was pared by 0 bases and J by 8 bases, with 5 bases between. The CDR3 consists of 12 residues. Germline V CDR1 and CDR2: LNHNV, YYDKDF (reference sequence). CDR3 protein: CATSREQDEQFF. The CDR3 DNA is TGTGCCACCAGCAGAGAGCAAGATGAGCAGTTCTTC.

This clonotype was found a few times. This rearrangement joins TRBV20-1 to TRBJ2-1; D is perhaps TRBD2 (6 bases). The germline V gene has CDR1 DFQATT and CDR2 SNEGSKA (reference sequence). V lost 6 bases and J lost 5, with 14 bases in between. The length of the CDR3 is 13 residues. CDR3 in amino acids: CSALRGADNEQFF. The CDR3 nucleotides are TGCAGTGCCCTTCGCGGGGCAGACAATGAGCAGTTCTTC.